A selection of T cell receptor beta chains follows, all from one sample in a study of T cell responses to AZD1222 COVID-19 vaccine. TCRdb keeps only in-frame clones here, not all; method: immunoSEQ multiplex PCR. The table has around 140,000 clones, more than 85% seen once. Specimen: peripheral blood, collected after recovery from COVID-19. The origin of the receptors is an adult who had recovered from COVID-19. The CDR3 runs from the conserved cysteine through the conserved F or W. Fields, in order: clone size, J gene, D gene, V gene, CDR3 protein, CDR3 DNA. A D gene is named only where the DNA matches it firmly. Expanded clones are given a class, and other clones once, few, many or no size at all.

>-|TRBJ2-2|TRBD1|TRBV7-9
CASSQAGTGGTGELFF
TGTGCCAGCAGCCAGGCCGGGACAGGGGGCACCGGGGAGCTGTTTTTT
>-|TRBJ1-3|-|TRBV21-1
CASSKAGRSITWSSGNTIYF
TGTGCCAGCAGCAAAGCTGGCAGAAGTATCACATGGAGCTCTGGAAACACCATATATTTT
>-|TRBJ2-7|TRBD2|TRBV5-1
CASSLAGGRSDEQYF
TGCGCCAGCAGCTTGGCGGGGGGAAGGTCGGACGAGCAGTACTTC
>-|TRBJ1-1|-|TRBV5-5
CASSLAGGHTSEAFF
TGTGCCAGCAGCTTGGCTGGGGGGCATACCTCTGAAGCTTTCTTT
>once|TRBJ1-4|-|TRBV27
CASSFGWGQGSATNEKLFF
TGTGCCAGCAGTTTCGGGTGGGGGCAGGGGTCCGCAACTAATGAAAAACTGTTTTTT
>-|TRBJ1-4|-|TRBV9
CASSATGSLEKLFF
TGTGCCAGCAGCGCTACCGGCAGTTTGGAAAAACTGTTTTTT
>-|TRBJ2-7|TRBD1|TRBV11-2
CASRTGGPNYEQYF
TGTGCCAGCAGGACAGGGGGACCCAACTACGAGCAGTACTTC
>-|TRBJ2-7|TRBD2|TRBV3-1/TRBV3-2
CASSPLSGTSGRSSYEQYF
TGTGCCAGCAGCCCCCTTTCCGGGACTAGCGGGAGGAGCTCCTACGAGCAGTACTTC
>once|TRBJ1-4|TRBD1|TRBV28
CASSPPGQSNEKLFF
TGTGCCAGCAGTCCACCGGGACAGTCAAATGAAAAACTGTTTTTT
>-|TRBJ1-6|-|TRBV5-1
CASSLNPGRDNSPLHF
TGCGCCAGCAGCTTGAACCCTGGTCGGGATAATTCACCCCTCCACTTT
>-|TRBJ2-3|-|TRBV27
CASSLSGTTDTQYF
TGTGCCAGCAGTTTATCGGGGACCACAGATACGCAGTATTTT
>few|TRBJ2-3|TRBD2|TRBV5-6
CASSLAGGTSTDTQYF
TGTGCCAGCAGCTTGGCCGGAGGGACTAGTACAGATACGCAGTATTTT
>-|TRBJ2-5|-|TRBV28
CASSRSGWQGSRWETQYF
TGTGCCAGCAGTAGGAGCGGGTGGCAGGGTTCACGCTGGGAGACCCAGTACTTC
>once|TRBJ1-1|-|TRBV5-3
CARSFLSGGTGAFF
TGTGCCAGAAGCTTCTTATCGGGTGGGACGGGAGCTTTCTTT
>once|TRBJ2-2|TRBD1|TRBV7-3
CASSLADRGGTGELFF
TGTGCCAGCAGCTTAGCTGACAGGGGTGGGACCGGGGAGCTGTTTTTT
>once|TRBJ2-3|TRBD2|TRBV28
CASTAGGSADTQYF
TGTGCCAGCACGGCGGGAGGGTCCGCAGATACGCAGTATTTT
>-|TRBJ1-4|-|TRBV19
CASRLGGTNEKLFF
TGTGCCAGTAGATTGGGGGGCACTAATGAAAAACTGTTTTTT
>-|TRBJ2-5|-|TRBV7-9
CASSPQGETQYF
TGTGCCAGCAGCCCCCAGGGAGAGACCCAGTACTTC
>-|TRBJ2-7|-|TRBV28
CASIDPGPSYEQYF
TGTGCCAGCATCGACCCGGGCCCTAGTTACGAGCAGTACTTC
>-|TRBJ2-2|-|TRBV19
CASRKKTGNTGELFF
TGTGCCAGTCGAAAGAAGACAGGGAACACCGGGGAGCTGTTTTTT
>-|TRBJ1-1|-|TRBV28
CASSLHRVYDTEAFF
TGTGCCAGCAGTTTACACAGGGTTTATGACACTGAAGCTTTCTTT
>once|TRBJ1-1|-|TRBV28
CASSRRLNTEAFF
TGTGCCAGCAGTCGACGCCTGAACACTGAAGCTTTCTTT
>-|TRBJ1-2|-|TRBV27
CASSLSESNYGYTF
TGTGCCAGCAGTTTATCAGAGAGTAACTATGGCTACACCTTC
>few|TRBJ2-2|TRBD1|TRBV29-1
CSAGTANTGELFF
TGCAGCGCCGGGACAGCGAACACCGGGGAGCTGTTTTTT
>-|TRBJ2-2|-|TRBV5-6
CASSSRPGVWEGGELFF
TGTGCCAGCAGTTCTCGTCCAGGGGTATGGGAAGGCGGGGAGCTGTTTTTT
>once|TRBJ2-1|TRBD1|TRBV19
CASSRGQGRHEFF
TGTGCCAGTAGTAGGGGACAGGGACGACACGAGTTCTTC
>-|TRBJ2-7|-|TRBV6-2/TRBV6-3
CASSSPDRAAYEQYF
TGTGCCAGCAGTTCCCCGGACCGGGCCGCCTACGAGCAGTACTTC
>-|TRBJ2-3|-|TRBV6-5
CASSLPSPGTDTQYF
TGTGCCAGCAGTCTTCCCTCCCCTGGCACAGATACGCAGTATTTT
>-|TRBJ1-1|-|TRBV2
CASSVSMVNTEAFF
TGTGCCAGCAGCGTGAGTATGGTGAACACTGAAGCTTTCTTT
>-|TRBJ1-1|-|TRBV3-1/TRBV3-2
CASSQEGAGAFF
TGTGCCAGCAGCCAAGAGGGGGCTGGAGCTTTCTTT
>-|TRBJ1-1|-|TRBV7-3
CASSSLGADTEAFF
TGTGCCAGCAGCTCCCTCGGCGCCGACACTGAAGCTTTCTTT
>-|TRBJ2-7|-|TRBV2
CASSIWDDSYEQYF
TGTGCCAGCAGTATATGGGACGACTCCTACGAGCAGTACTTC
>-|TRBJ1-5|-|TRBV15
CATSNTLRNQPQHF
TGTGCCACCAGCAACACCTTACGGAATCAGCCCCAGCATTTT
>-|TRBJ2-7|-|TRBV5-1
CASSLEDEQYF
TGCGCCAGCAGCTTGGAGGACGAGCAGTACTTC
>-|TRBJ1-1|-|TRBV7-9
CASSLEVGITEAFF
TGTGCCAGCAGCTTAGAGGTGGGGATCACTGAAGCTTTCTTT
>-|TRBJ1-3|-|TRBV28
CASSLPGGKNTIYF
TGTGCCAGCAGTTTACCGGGGGGGAAGAACACCATATATTTT
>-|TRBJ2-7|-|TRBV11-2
CASSSPAPEQYF
TGTGCCAGCAGCTCTCCAGCACCGGAGCAGTACTTC
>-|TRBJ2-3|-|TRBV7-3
CASSFRIKGSTDTQYF
TGTGCCAGCAGCTTTCGAATTAAGGGGAGTACAGATACGCAATATTTT
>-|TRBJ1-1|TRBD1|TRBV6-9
CAGGTVGMNTEAFF
TGTGCCGGGGGGACAGTAGGAATGAACACTGAAGCTTTCTTT
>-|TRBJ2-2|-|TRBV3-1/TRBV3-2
CASSETLEYVGELFF
TGTGCCAGCAGCGAGACACTAGAATATGTCGGGGAGCTGTTTTTT